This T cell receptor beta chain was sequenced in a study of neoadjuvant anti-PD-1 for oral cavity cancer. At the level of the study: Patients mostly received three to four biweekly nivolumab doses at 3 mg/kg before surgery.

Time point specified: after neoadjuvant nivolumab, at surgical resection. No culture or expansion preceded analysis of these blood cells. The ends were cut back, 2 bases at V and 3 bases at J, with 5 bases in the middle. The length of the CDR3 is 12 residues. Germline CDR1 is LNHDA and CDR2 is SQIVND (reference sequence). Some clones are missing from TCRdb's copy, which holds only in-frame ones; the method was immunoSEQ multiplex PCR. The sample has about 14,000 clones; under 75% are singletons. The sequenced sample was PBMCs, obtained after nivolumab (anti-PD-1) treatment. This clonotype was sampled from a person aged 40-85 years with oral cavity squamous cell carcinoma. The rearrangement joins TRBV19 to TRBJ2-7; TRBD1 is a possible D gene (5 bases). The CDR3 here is CASSIQGYEQYF. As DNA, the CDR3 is TGTGCCAGTAGTATACAGGGCTACGAGCAGTACTTC.